This T cell receptor (beta chain) was identified in a study of OX40 agonist ivuxolimab in advanced cancers. About the study: Patients got intravenous ivuxolimab at 0.01 to 10 mg/kg every 2 weeks. The dose-escalation cohort was approximately 84% male, with a mean age of about 56 years, ranging about 23 to 79.

The germline CDR1 and CDR2 sequences are SGHRS and YFSETQ. Trimming cost V 3 bases and J 3 bases, with 16 bases left between them. The CDR3 loop spans 15 amino acids. Study-level points and caveats: CD8+ T cells were the subset that, on average, had more expanded clones than CD4+. The antigen specificity of the peripheral T cells (those that were expanded) was not determined.

Clones were sequenced by immunoSEQ multiplex PCR, and TCRdb holds only the in-frame ones, with some missing. The top ten clones hold roughly 11% of a sample with about 34,000 clones, around 79% of them seen once. This clone has a single count. Its specificity is not known. The J gene is TRBJ2-7, the V gene TRBV5-1; a weak D match, TRBD1 (5 bases). The material was CD4+ or CD8+ T cells sorted from blood, obtained in a trial of the OX40 agonist ivuxolimab. This TCR derives from an adult with an advanced solid tumor such as melanoma, head and neck, liver or kidney cancer. The CDR3: CASSSTGLTLYEQYF. The CDR3 region has the DNA TGCGCCAGCAGCTCTACAGGTCTAACCCTCTACGAGCAGTACTTC.